The 25 T cell receptor beta chains below were found in one sample sequenced in a study of spatial heterogeneity in lung cancer. Time point indicated: sample taken at primary tumor resection. TCRdb used MiXCR to reprocess the 5' RACE reads, holding one entry per CDR3 protein. Counted here are 50,000 to 75,000 distinct CDR3 sequences, roughly 5.9% occurring once; the ten biggest clones make up 14% to 15%. The sample was PBMCs, taken at surgery. These receptors came from a female donor with early-stage non-small cell lung cancer.

This clonotype has a count of ten or more. The chain uses TRBV11-2 and TRBJ1-6; no definite D call. The V gene lost 2 bases and the J gene lost 8 bases, with 10 bases spanning the gap. The germline gives CDR1 SGHAT, CDR2 FQNNGV. This CDR3 region has 14 residues. CDR3 sequence (DNA): TGTGCCAGCAGCTTAACGGCCACGGATTCACCCCTCCACTTT. Protein sequence: CASSLTATDSPLHF. The complete variable domain, with remaining parts taken from reference TRBV11-2 and TRBJ1-6, reads EAGVAQSPRYKIIEKRQSVAFWCNPISGHATLYWYQQILGQGPKLLIQFQNNGVVDDSQLPKDRFSAERLKGVDSTLKIQPAKLEDSAVYLCASSLTATDSPLHFGNGTRLTVT.

This clonotype has at least ten counts. The chain is built from TRBV20-1 and TRBJ2-3; 8 bases agree with TRBD1. This CDR3 has 14 amino acids. The trim removed 5 bases at V and 6 bases at J, leaving 10 bases unmatched. Germline V gene sequence: CDR1 DFQATT, CDR2 SNEGSKA (reference sequence). In DNA, the CDR3 is TGCAGTGCTTCTAAGGACAGGGACCCGGATACGCAGTATTTT. Translating gives CSASKDRDPDTQYF.

Turning to this clonotype: A much larger clone lies a single base off, so this may be a read error. This chain connects TRBV6-1 to TRBJ2-7; 7 nucleotides line up with TRBD2. The CDR3 loop spans 19 amino acids. Germline lookup yields CDR1 MNHNS and CDR2 SASEGT. The J segment lost 2 bases and the V segment lost 2 bases, leaving 18 bases of the junction unmatched. This CDR3 reads CASSEPDPHLADLTYEQYF. As DNA, the CDR3 is TGTGCCAGCAGTGAACCCGACCCCCATCTAGCGGACCTAACCTACGAGCAGTACTTC.

The chain uses TRBV12-3 or TRBV12-4 and TRBJ2-4, with 7 bases fitting TRBD1. The CDR3 is made up of 14 amino acids. The junction had 10 bases not matched to a gene; V was cut back by 5 bases and J by 9 bases. The CDR3 loop is CASSPGQSIVIQYF. As DNA, the CDR3 is TGTGCCAGCAGTCCGGGACAGTCCATTGTCATTCAGTACTTC.

This clonotype was observed at least ten times. The J gene is TRBJ2-3, the V gene TRBV20-1; possibly TRBD2 for D (5 bases). Germline-derived CDR1 and CDR2 are DFQATT and SNEGSKA (reference sequence). The germline V and J ends were trimmed by 5 bases and 1 base, with 7 bases remaining between them. The CDR3 runs 12 residues. CDR3 bases: TGCAGTGCTGATAGCGGCACAGATACGCAGTATTTT. This gives the protein CSADSGTDTQYF.

This clonotype appeared many times. The CDR3 reads CASSSQGDSPLHF. The CDR3 nucleotides are TGTGCCAGCAGCTCCCAAGGGGATTCACCCCTCCACTTT. The rearrangement links TRBV7-2 to TRBJ1-6; tentative D call: TRBD1 (5 bases). The ends were cut back, 4 bases at V and 8 bases at J, with 9 bases in the middle. Germline V gene data show CDR1 as SGHTA and CDR2 as FQGNSA. CDR3 length equals 13 residues.

The chain has TRBV12-3 or TRBV12-4 and TRBJ1-5; no firm D call. The V end was cut by 3 bases, the J end by 4 bases, with 13 bases between. This CDR3 is 15 amino acids long. CDR3 amino acids: CASSLRSGGNQPQHF. Written as DNA, the CDR3 is TGTGCCAGCAGTTTGCGGAGCGGAGGAAATCAGCCCCAGCATTTT.

This clonotype was detected ten times or more. This chain uses TRBV5-6 with TRBJ1-6; possibly TRBD1 for D (6 bases). Germline CDR1 is SGHDT and CDR2 is YYEEEE. Trimming removed 4 bases from V and 7 bases from J, with 18 bases in between. The CDR3 contains 16 residues. The CDR3 nucleotides read TGTGCCAGCAGCCTCTACCTGGGGGGCCTCAATTCACCCCTCCACTTT. It codes for CASSLYLGGLNSPLHF.

This clonotype has at least ten counts. V and J are TRBV20-1 and TRBJ2-7; D is unclear. Per germline, CDR1 DFQATT and CDR2 SNEGSKA (reference sequence). CDR3 size: 11 residues. V lost 3 bases and J lost 0, with 3 bases in between. In nucleotides, the CDR3 is TGCAGTGCTAGCCCCTCCTACGAGCAGTACGTC. It codes for CSASPSYEQYV.

Ten or more counts support this clonotype. V is TRBV5-1 and J is TRBJ2-1, with a weak D call TRBD2 (5 bases). CDR3 size: 12 residues. V was cut by 4 bases and J by 9 bases, with 11 bases left in between. Germline-derived CDR1 and CDR2 are SGHRS and YFSETQ. CDR3: CASSRTGVEQFF. In DNA, the CDR3 is TGCGCCAGCAGCCGGACCGGGGTTGAGCAGTTCTTC.

The chain employs TRBV9 and TRBJ2-3; a weak D match, TRBD2 (5 bases). V was cut by 0 bases and J by 4 bases, with 9 bases left in between. CDR3 length equals 14 residues. Germline V gene data show CDR1 as SGDLS and CDR2 as YYNGEE. The CDR3 sequence: CASSVERTADTQYF. As DNA, the CDR3 is TGTGCCAGCAGCGTAGAGCGGACTGCAGATACGCAGTATTTT.

The chain is built from TRBV20-1 and TRBJ2-7; 16 bases line up with TRBD2. The germline gives CDR1 DFQATT, CDR2 SNEGSKA (reference sequence). The CDR3 spans 18 residues. Unmatched junction bases numbered 7, after V lost 2 bases and J lost 0 bases. CDR3 sequence reads: CSARPGLAGGQSSYEQYF. The CDR3 nucleotides are TGCAGTGCTAGACCGGGACTAGCGGGAGGGCAGTCCTCCTACGAGCAGTACTTC.

This clonotype has at least ten counts. This sequence joins TRBV6-2 or TRBV6-3 and TRBJ1-5, with TRBD1 matching over 9 bases. Trimming cost V 4 bases and J 0 bases; bases outside gene matches: 16. Germline V CDR1 and CDR2: MNHEY, SVGEGT. The CDR3 has 20 residues. The CDR3 DNA reads as TGTGCCAGCAGTTCCCCTCCGGGACAGGGCCCGGGGTATAGCAATCAGCCCCAGCATTTT. As protein: CASSSPPGQGPGYSNQPQHF.

This clonotype appeared many times. The chain has TRBV7-2 and TRBJ1-6; the D gene is possibly TRBD1 (5 bases). The CDR3 has 16 residues. V lost 2 bases and J 8 bases, leaving 16 bases between the germline ends. Germline CDR1 SGHTA, CDR2 FQGNSA. CDR3 nucleotide sequence: TGTGCCAGCAGCTTAAGGGCAGGGAGGAATGATTCACCCCTCCACTTT. Its protein is CASSLRAGRNDSPLHF.

The chain carries TRBV6-1 and TRBJ1-5; D is ambiguous. Germline CDR1 reads MNHNS; CDR2 reads SASEGT. V dropped 0 bases and J dropped 2 bases, with 17 bases sitting between them. The CDR3 is 18 amino acids. The CDR3 here is CASSEANVVSVGNQPQHF. Written as DNA, the CDR3 is TGTGCCAGCAGTGAAGCAAATGTCGTCAGTGTAGGCAATCAGCCCCAGCATTTT.

This clonotype came up many times. The chain uses TRBV28 and TRBJ1-5, with a possible D match to TRBD1 (6 bases). The V end lost 5 bases, the J end lost 2 bases, and 10 bases lay between the germline ends. Germline assignment: CDR1 MDHEN and CDR2 SYDVKM. This CDR3 has 14 amino acids. The CDR3 sequence: CASSAAGGNQPQHF. The CDR3 DNA sequence: TGTGCCAGCAGTGCGGCAGGGGGCAATCAGCCCCAGCATTTT.

This clonotype was recorded at least ten times. Here the CDR3 reads CASSKAGQGYQPQHF. The CDR3 DNA reads as TGTGCCAGCAGTAAGGCCGGACAGGGCTATCAGCCCCAGCATTTT. V usage is TRBV7-9 and J usage is TRBJ1-5; 8 nucleotides match TRBD1. V lost 6 bases, J lost 5 bases, and 9 bases stayed unmatched. This CDR3 region has 15 residues. CDR1 and CDR2 (germline): SEHNR, FQNEAQ (reference sequence).

For this clonotype: This sequence may be a read error, since a much larger clone differs from it by one base. The rearrangement joins TRBV27 to TRBJ2-3; a possible D gene is TRBD1 (6 bases). Germline V CDR1 and CDR2: MNHEY, SMNVEV (reference sequence). The length of the CDR3 is 16 residues. The CDR3 here is CANSPTLGHFTDTQYF. CDR3 bases: TGTGCCAACAGTCCGACTTTGGGACATTTCACAGATACGCAGTATTTT.

As for this clonotype: A read error may be the cause here, since a much bigger clone is one base away. In DNA, the CDR3 is TGCAGTGCTAGGGCTAGCGGAGTTCTCGGCGAGGAGCTGTTTTTT. Translation: CSARASGVLGEELFF. The chain links TRBV20-1 to TRBJ2-2; the match to TRBD2 covers 7 bases. V shed 3 bases, J shed 10 bases, and the junction held 14 bases outside the gene matches. This CDR3 contains 15 residues. CDR1 and CDR2 (germline): DFQATT, SNEGSKA (reference sequence).

Worth noting for this clonotype: This clone may be a read error of a much larger clone one base away. The V and J genes are TRBV11-1 and TRBJ1-6, with 8 bases aligning to TRBD1. Germline CDR1 reads SGHAT; CDR2 reads FQDESV (reference sequence). The CDR3 has 15 amino acids. CDR3 loop: CASSPWGQDTSPIHF. The CDR3 DNA follows: TGTGCCAGCAGCCCGTGGGGACAGGACACTTCACCCATCCACTTT.

This clonotype was picked up a small number of times. The rearrangement uses TRBV6-1 and TRBJ1-1; weak D call: TRBD1 (5 bases). The V and J ends lost 3 bases and 6 bases respectively, with 11 bases between them. The CDR3 is 13 residues long. The germline V gene has CDR1 MNHNS and CDR2 SASEGT. CDR3 in amino acids: CASSDWGRAEAFF. As DNA, the CDR3 is TGTGCCAGCAGTGATTGGGGGAGGGCTGAAGCTTTCTTT.

Ten or more counts support this clonotype. The CDR3 DNA reads TGCAGCGTTGAATATTTACAGGGAACTTCCTACGAGCAGTACTTC. This encodes CSVEYLQGTSYEQYF. The chain employs TRBV29-1 and TRBJ2-7, with D possibly being TRBD1 (6 bases). Trimming pared 2 bases from V and 1 base from J, leaving 15 bases between. The CDR3 has 15 amino acids. Germline V gene lookup returns CDR1 SQVTM and CDR2 ANQGSEA.

This clonotype was recorded at least ten times. The chain's CDR3 is CASSAGGTNTEAFF. CDR3 nucleotide sequence: TGTGCCAGTTCAGCGGGGGGGACGAACACTGAAGCTTTCTTT. This rearrangement joins TRBV19 to TRBJ1-1, with a weak D call TRBD1 (5 bases). The germline V and J ends were trimmed by 8 bases and 1 base, with 14 bases remaining between them. The CDR3 spans 14 residues. CDR1 is LNHDA, CDR2 SQIVND, per germline (reference sequence).

There are many counts of this clonotype. The CDR3 reads CSVGLGSSYEQYF. The CDR3 nucleotides read TGCAGCGTTGGTTTAGGGAGCTCCTACGAGCAGTACTTC. The chain employs TRBV29-1 and TRBJ2-7, with a weak D call TRBD2 (5 bases). CDR1 is SQVTM, CDR2 ANQGSEA, per germline. The CDR3 extends over 13 amino acids. V was shortened by 4 bases and J by 0 bases, with 10 bases between the two germline ends.

At least ten counts were recorded for this clonotype. This chain uses TRBV7-9 with TRBJ1-1; D remains unclear. The CDR3 loop spans 11 amino acids. The germline gives CDR1 SEHNR, CDR2 FQNEAQ (reference sequence). V shed 5 bases and J shed 4 bases, with 5 bases lying between them. CDR3 bases: TGTGCCAGCAGCGTTCTCACTGAAGCTTTCTTT. This gives the protein CASSVLTEAFF.